Following are 11 T cell receptor beta chains from one sample sequenced in a study of T cell responses to AZD1222 COVID-19 vaccine. Here immunoSEQ multiplex PCR was the method, and the copy in TCRdb shows in-frame clones only, minus some. Of about 120,000 clones detected, roughly 90% appear once; the ten largest clones hold about 1.4%. The sample in question was peripheral blood, obtained on day 0 of AZD1222 vaccination. These receptors were collected from an adult in good health.

This chain links TRBV30 with TRBJ2-3, with TRBD2 matching 7 bases. The CDR3 spans 14 residues. V was pared by 5 bases and J by 4 bases, with 9 bases of the junction left unmatched. Germline assignment: CDR1 GTSNPN and CDR2 SVGIG (reference sequence). The CDR3, as DNA: TGTGCCTGGTCGCTAGGACGGGAGGCAGATACGCAGTATTTT. Amino acid sequence: CAWSLGREADTQYF.

J is TRBJ2-3 and V is TRBV27; 7 positions agree with TRBD2. Germline V gives CDR1 MNHEY, CDR2 SMNVEV (reference sequence). This CDR3 is built from 14 residues. Losses at the gene ends were 6 bases for V and 2 bases for J; bases not matched to a gene: 5. This CDR3 is CASSWTRNTDTQYF. The CDR3, as DNA: TGTGCCAGCAGCTGGACTAGAAACACAGATACGCAGTATTTT.

The genes are TRBV5-5 and TRBJ1-4; D is unclear. Deletions cut 5 bases from V and 8 bases from J, with 10 bases between. This CDR3 comprises 12 residues. Germline-derived CDR1 and CDR2 are SGHKS and YYEKEE (reference sequence). The CDR3 nucleotides read TGTGCCAGCAGTAACTATGGAGAAAAACTGTTTTTT. Encoded protein: CASSNYGEKLFF.

The chain has TRBV10-1 and TRBJ2-1; 7 bases are shared with TRBD2. The trim removed 10 bases at V and 8 bases at J, leaving 14 bases unmatched. The V gene's germline CDR1 is WNHNN and CDR2 SYGVQD (reference sequence). The CDR3 length is 14 residues. In nucleotides, the CDR3 is TGCGCCACCCCGTCTAGCGGAGAGGGCGATGAGCAGTTCTTC. It is translated as CATPSSGEGDEQFF.

The V and J genes are TRBV6-5 and TRBJ2-7, with a tentative D call TRBD1 (5 bases). The V end lost 4 bases, the J end lost 4 bases, and 17 bases lay between the germline ends. The germline CDR1 and CDR2 sequences are MNHEY and SVGAGI. This CDR3 is 15 amino acids long. The CDR3 here is CASSSPFRGKYEQYF. The DNA for the CDR3 is TGTGCCAGCAGTTCCCCGTTTAGGGGTAAATACGAGCAGTACTTC.

The chain has TRBV18 and TRBJ1-5; tentative D call: TRBD1 (6 bases). Per the germline V gene, CDR1 is KGHSH and CDR2 is LQKENI. This CDR3 has 15 amino acids. V lost 2 bases and J lost 6, with 14 bases in between. The CDR3, as DNA: TGTGCCAGCTCACCAGGGCCAGGGGCCAGTCAGCCCCAGCATTTT. Its protein is CASSPGPGASQPQHF.

The chain links TRBV11-3 to TRBJ2-7; 10 bases agree with TRBD1. The CDR3 sequence is 15 residues long. Germline loops: CDR1 SGHNT, CDR2 YENEEA. The ends lost 4 bases at V and 4 bases at J; junction bases unmatched: 7. The CDR3 loop reads CASSSTGTGVYEQYF. CDR3 in DNA: TGTGCCAGCAGCTCGACCGGGACAGGGGTGTACGAGCAGTACTTC.

This chain links TRBV9 with TRBJ2-1; TRBD1 is a possible D gene (6 bases). Per the germline V gene, CDR1 is SGDLS and CDR2 is YYNGEE. Trimming took off 0 bases at V and 7 bases at J, with 11 bases between the two ends. The CDR3 has 14 residues. CDR3 residues: CASSVANRENEQFF. The CDR3, as DNA: TGTGCCAGCAGCGTAGCAAACAGGGAGAATGAGCAGTTCTTC.

This chain links TRBV10-1 with TRBJ2-1; TRBD2 is a possible D gene (6 bases). CDR1 is WNHNN, CDR2 SYGVQD, per germline (reference sequence). The V and J ends lost 3 bases and 4 bases respectively, with 13 bases between them. This CDR3 has 15 amino acids. In nucleotides, the CDR3 is TGCGCCAGCAGTGACTCTTTAGCGGTATACAATGAGCAGTTCTTC. This codes for CASSDSLAVYNEQFF.

The V gene is TRBV19, the J gene TRBJ1-2, with a tentative D call TRBD1 (5 bases). Trimming took off 6 bases at V and 3 bases at J, with 23 bases between the two ends. The CDR3 covers 17 residues. Germline V gives CDR1 LNHDA, CDR2 SQIVND (reference sequence). CDR3 DNA sequence: TGTGCCAGTAGGCTGAGAGGGGCGGCGGAGATTGACTATGGCTACACCTTC. Translated, it gives CASRLRGAAEIDYGYTF. The complete variable domain, with remaining parts taken from reference TRBV19 and TRBJ1-2, reads DGGITQSPKYLFRKEGQNVTLSCEQNLNHDAMYWYRQDPGQGLRLIYYSQIVNDFQKGDIAEGYSVSREKKESFPLTVTSAQKNPTAFYLCASRLRGAAEIDYGYTFGSGTRLTVV.

The chain uses TRBV24-1 and TRBJ1-4, with a possible D match to TRBD1 (6 bases). Germline V lookup: CDR1 KGHDR, CDR2 SFDVKD. V dropped 3 bases and J dropped 8 bases, with 18 bases sitting between them. This CDR3 is built from 16 residues. CDR3 in amino acids: CATSDGTGIVGEKLFF. For the CDR3, the DNA is TGTGCCACCAGTGATGGAACAGGGATTGTAGGGGAAAAACTGTTTTTT.